This TCR beta chain was recorded in a study of tumor-infiltrating lymphocytes in primary liver carcinoma. Study findings and constraints: No more than about 8-24% of top clones could be seen in all five tumor regions. The study found a significantly higher top-250-clone fraction in tumors than in blood (p = 0.039).

TCR beta cDNA came from about 470 ng total RNA, primed with a constant-region primer. The TCR beta library was amplified through three nested multiplex PCR rounds in a modified ARM-PCR procedure. MiXCR, applied by TCRdb to the multiplex PCR reads, yields one record per CDR3 protein. The data hold roughly 78,000 distinct CDR3 sequences, with 60% to 80% observed a single time. RNA and DNA were co-extracted from approximately 20-30 mg of unsorted bulk tissue. Resection treated the patients' primary liver carcinoma. This clonotype was recorded only once. The antigen remains undetermined. An end of the junction does not agree with germline; a read error may underlie this. The sample was liver tumor tissue from sampling region 4. Subset noted: tumor region T4, right-lateral pole. The clonotype was recovered from a woman aged 60-75 years with primary liver carcinoma and hepatitis B virus infection.

The CDR3 spells CARSLERGSYNEQFF. The CDR3 region has the DNA TGTGCCAGGAGCTTGGAACGTGGGAGTTACAATGAGCAGTTCTTC. The chain combines TRBV11-3 with TRBJ2-1; D perhaps matches TRBD2 (5 bases). Germline-derived CDR1 and CDR2 are SGHNT and YENEEA. This CDR3 contains 15 residues.